This T cell receptor beta chain stems from a study of cytomegalovirus exposure and HLA in healthy donors. The PCR used 60 Vbeta and 13 Jbeta primers. Libraries were prepared by immunoSEQ multiplex PCR; TCRdb keeps only in-frame clonotypes and omits some of them. The sample holds almost 200,000 clones, around 75% seen once. Trimming at V came to 5 bases and at J to 5 bases, leaving 8 bases not matched to a gene. Germline loops: CDR1 GTSNPN, CDR2 SVGIG (reference sequence). The CDR3 has 13 residues. The receptor was derived from a male donor in good health and CMV-seropositive. Material: PBMCs. This sequence joins TRBV30 and TRBJ1-1; TRBD1 agrees at 7 bases. The CDR3 protein is CAWQTGTGTEAFF. In nucleotides, the CDR3 is TGTGCCTGGCAGACAGGGACGGGGACTGAAGCTTTCTTT.